This TCR beta chain comes out of a study of blood T cell repertoires in COVID-19. Here immunoSEQ multiplex PCR was the method, and the copy in TCRdb shows in-frame clones only, minus some. Altogether some 380,000 clones are present, 81% being singletons, with the ten largest covering more than 1%. CDR3 size: 10 residues. Germline V gives CDR1 DFQATT, CDR2 SNEGSKA (reference sequence). Between the trimmed V and J ends, which lost 4 bases and 6 bases, there was a span of 7 bases. The TCR comes from a human donor with acute or convalescent COVID-19. The donor label of this sample is uncertain. Sequences were obtained from peripheral blood. The rearrangement links TRBV20-1 to TRBJ2-7; D not resolved. CDR3: CSATGREQYF. The CDR3 DNA follows: TGCAGTGCTACCGGTCGCGAGCAGTACTTC.